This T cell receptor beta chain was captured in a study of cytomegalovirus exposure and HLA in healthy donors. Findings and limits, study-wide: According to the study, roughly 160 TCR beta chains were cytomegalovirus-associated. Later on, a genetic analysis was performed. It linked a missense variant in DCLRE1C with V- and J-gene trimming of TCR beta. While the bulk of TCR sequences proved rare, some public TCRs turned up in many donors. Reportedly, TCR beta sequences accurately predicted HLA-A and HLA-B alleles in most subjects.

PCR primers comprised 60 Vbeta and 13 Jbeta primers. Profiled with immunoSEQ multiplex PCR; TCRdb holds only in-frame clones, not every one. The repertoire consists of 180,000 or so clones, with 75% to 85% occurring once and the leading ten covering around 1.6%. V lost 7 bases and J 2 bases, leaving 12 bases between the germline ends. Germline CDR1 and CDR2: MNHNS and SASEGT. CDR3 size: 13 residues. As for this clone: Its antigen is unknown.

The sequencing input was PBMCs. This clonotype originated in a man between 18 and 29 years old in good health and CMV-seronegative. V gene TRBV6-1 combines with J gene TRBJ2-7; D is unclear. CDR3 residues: CASTLEGAYEQYF. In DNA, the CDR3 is TGTGCCAGCACCTTGGAAGGAGCCTACGAGCAGTACTTC.